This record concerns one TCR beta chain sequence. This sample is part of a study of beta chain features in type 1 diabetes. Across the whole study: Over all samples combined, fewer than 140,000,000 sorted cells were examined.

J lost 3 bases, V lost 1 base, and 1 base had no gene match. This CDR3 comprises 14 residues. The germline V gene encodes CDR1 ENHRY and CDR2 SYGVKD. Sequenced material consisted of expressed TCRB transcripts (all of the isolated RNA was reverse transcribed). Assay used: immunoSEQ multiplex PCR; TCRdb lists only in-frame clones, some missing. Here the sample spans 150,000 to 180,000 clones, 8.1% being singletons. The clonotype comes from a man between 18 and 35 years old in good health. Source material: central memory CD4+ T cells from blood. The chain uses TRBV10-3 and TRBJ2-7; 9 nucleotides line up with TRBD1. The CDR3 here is CAISEWDRDYEQYF. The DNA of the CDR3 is TGTGCCATCAGTGAGTGGGACAGGGACTACGAGCAGTACTTC.